This T cell receptor beta chain was obtained from a study of CD8+CD57+ T cells in acquired aplastic anemia. Findings and limits, study-wide: In common between the patients and the controls were twenty-nine CD8+ CDR3 sequences.

The CDR3 has 16 residues. Germline lookup yields CDR1 SGHTA and CDR2 FQGNSA. Trimming took off 4 bases at V and 2 bases at J, with 12 bases between the two ends. CDR3 and TCR beta VDJ profiling relied on a genomic DNA template. TCRdb ran MiXCR on the reads and lists one entry per CDR3 protein. The data contain approximately 120,000 distinct CDR3 sequences, about two fifths of them singletons. This clonotype was counted ten times or more. Its antigen is not identified. Before being chosen for sequencing, patients had shown CD8+CD57+ cell expansion by flow cytometry. Severe acquired aplastic anemia was present in every patient.

The sequenced material came from sorted CD4+, CD8+, or CD8+CD57+ T cells (not recorded which) from PBMCs. The clonotype was recovered from a human donor with aplastic anemia. The rearrangement joins TRBV7-2 to TRBJ1-6; D perhaps matches TRBD1 (6 bases). CDR3 in amino acids: CASSSTGNPYNSPLHF. The CDR3 nucleotides are TGTGCCAGCAGCTCCACAGGGAACCCCTATAATTCACCCCTCCACTTT.